The clone carrying this T cell receptor beta chain was observed many times. The antigen is undetermined. Amplified TCR beta CDR3 regions came from RNA transcripts. Primed by the HTBI set, a first-round RT-PCR was run on the TCR CDR3. TCRdb analysed the multiplex PCR reads with MiXCR anew, one entry per CDR3 protein. Among 300,000 to 450,000 distinct CDR3 sequences, roughly 14% were seen once, and the ten largest hold less than 20%. This CDR3 is built from 14 residues. Trimming took off 7 bases at V and 0 bases at J, with 12 bases between the two ends. This sample stems from a study of T cells in Graves' hyperthyroidism and ophthalmopathy. Study overall: Peripheral blood was collected at initial diagnosis, before any treatment.

It was around 11 ml of fresh peripheral blood that supplied the PBMCs. General study points: Blood also contained most expanded thyroid clonotypes above 0.001.

The chain couples TRBV12-3 or TRBV12-4 to TRBJ1-1; D remains unclear. The source material was blood. The TCR comes from a woman in her twenties or thirties with Graves' ophthalmopathy. The CDR3 loop is CASNPMGLNTEAFF. CDR3 coding DNA: TGTGCCAGCAACCCAATGGGGTTGAACACTGAAGCTTTCTTT.